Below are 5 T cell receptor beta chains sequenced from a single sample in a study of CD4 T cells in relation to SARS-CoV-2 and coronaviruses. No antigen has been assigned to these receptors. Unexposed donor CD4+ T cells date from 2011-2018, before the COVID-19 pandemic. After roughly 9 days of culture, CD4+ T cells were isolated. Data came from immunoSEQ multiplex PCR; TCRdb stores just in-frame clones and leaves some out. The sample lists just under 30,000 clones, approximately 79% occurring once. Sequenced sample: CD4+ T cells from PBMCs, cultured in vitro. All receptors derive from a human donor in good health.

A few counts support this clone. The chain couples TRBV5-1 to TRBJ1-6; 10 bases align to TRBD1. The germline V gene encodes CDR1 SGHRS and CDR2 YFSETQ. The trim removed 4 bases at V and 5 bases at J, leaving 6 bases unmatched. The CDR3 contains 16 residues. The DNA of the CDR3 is TGCGCCAGCAGCCCGGGACAGGGGATGAATAATTCACCCCTCCACTTT. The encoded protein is CASSPGQGMNNSPLHF. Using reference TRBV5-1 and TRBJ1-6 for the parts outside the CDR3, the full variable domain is KAGVTQTPRYLIKTRGQQVTLSCSPISGHRSVSWYQQTPGQGLQFLFEYFSETQRNKGNFPGRFSGRQFSNSRSEMNVSTLELGDSALYLCASSPGQGMNNSPLHFGNGTRLTVT.

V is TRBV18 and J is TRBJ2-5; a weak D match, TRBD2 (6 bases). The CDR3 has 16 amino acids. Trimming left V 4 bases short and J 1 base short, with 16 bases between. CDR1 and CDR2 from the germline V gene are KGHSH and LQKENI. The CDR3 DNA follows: TGTGCCAGCTCACTCGATAGGAGGGGCGGCCAAGAGACCCAGTACTTC. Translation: CASSLDRRGGQETQYF.

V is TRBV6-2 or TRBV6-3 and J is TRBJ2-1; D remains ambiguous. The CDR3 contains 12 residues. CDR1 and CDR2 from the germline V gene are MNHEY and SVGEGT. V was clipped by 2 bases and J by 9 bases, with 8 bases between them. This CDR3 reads CASSYTLREQFF. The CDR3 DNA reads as TGTGCCAGCAGTTACACCTTACGTGAGCAGTTCTTC.

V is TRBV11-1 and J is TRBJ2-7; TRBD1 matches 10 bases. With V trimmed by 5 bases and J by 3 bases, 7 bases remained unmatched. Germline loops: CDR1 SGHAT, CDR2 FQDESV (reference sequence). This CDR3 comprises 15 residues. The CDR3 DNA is TGTGCCAGCAGCCCCCGGGACAGGGGAGTCTACGAGCAGTACTTC. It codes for CASSPRDRGVYEQYF.

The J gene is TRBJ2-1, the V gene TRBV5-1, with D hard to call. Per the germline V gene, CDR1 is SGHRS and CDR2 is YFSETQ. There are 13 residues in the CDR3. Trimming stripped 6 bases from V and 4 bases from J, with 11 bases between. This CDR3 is CASIATEYNEQFF. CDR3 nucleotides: TGCGCCAGCATAGCTACAGAGTACAATGAGCAGTTCTTC. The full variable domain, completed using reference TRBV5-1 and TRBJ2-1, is KAGVTQTPRYLIKTRGQQVTLSCSPISGHRSVSWYQQTPGQGLQFLFEYFSETQRNKGNFPGRFSGRQFSNSRSEMNVSTLELGDSALYLCASIATEYNEQFFGPGTRLTVL.